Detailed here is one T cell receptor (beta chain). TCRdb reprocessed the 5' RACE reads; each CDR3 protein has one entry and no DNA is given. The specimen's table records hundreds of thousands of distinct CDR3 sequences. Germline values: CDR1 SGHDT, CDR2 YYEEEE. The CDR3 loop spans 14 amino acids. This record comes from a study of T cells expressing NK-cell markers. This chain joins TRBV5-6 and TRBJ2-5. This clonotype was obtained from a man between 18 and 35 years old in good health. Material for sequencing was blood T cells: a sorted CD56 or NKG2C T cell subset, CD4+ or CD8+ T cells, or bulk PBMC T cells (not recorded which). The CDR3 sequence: CASSFRAVQETQYF.